Each of the 12 T cell receptor beta chains below was sequenced from the same sample in a study of post-analysis software for immune sequencing data (dated by TCRdb to the mid-2010s). The protocol used for the library was PCR. The listed sequencing device is Illumina HiSeq 2500. Unique molecular identifiers were incorporated into TCR beta cDNA libraries to reduce PCR and sequencing biases. The public reads were reanalyzed by TCRdb: fastp trimming at Q25, MiXCR alignment, in-frame beta chains only. Records with the same CDR3 protein are collapsed into one entry carrying the most frequent genes and DNA. Recorded for this sample are 380,000 or so distinct CDR3 sequences; less than 40% of them occurred a single time. The top ten clones comprise about an eighth of the sample. No antigen is known for these receptors. The paper as a whole reports these results and caveats: Significantly higher frequencies in patients than in controls were found for five or six TRBV segments, including TRBV5-6, TRBV5-1 and TRBV20-1.

Sequencing was done on a sample of blood. The receptors come from a girl aged 10 to 17 with multiple sclerosis.

The rearrangement uses TRBV7-2 and TRBJ2-3; D remains ambiguous. With 3 bases removed from V and 5 bases from J, the gap between germline ends came to 6 bases. This CDR3 comprises 12 residues. Germline values: CDR1 SGHTA, CDR2 FQGNSA. CDR3 bases: TGTGCCAGCAGCTTGTACCGAGATACGCAGTATTTT. This codes for CASSLYRDTQYF.

In this sample, this clonotype turned up a few times. The chain recombines TRBV7-6 with TRBJ2-5; 8 nucleotides match TRBD1. The CDR3 loop spans 17 amino acids. Germline CDR1 SGHVS, CDR2 FNYEAQ. V lost 1 base and J lost 3; bases outside the gene matches: 10. The CDR3 DNA sequence: TGTGCCAGCAGCTTAGGACTCCAGGGGGCAAGAGAAGAGACCCAGTACTTC. This codes for CASSLGLQGAREETQYF.

This clonotype was seen repeatedly, ten times or more. The genes are TRBV12-3 or TRBV12-4 and TRBJ2-1; TRBD2 is a possible D gene (6 bases). The CDR3 is made up of 12 amino acids. V was cut by 8 bases and J by 6 bases, with 11 bases left in between. DNA of the CDR3: TGTGCCAGCTCAAGTAGCGGCAATGAGCAGTTCTTC. This encodes CASSSSGNEQFF.

This clonotype occurred a few times. The chain carries TRBV12-3 or TRBV12-4 and TRBJ2-7, with 7 bases matching TRBD1. This CDR3 is built from 15 residues. The V segment lost 6 bases and the J segment 0 bases; nucleotides outside the gene matches: 8. The CDR3 nucleotides read TGTGCCAGCAGCCTCGTACAGGGGATCTCCTACGAGCAGTACTTC. This sequence encodes CASSLVQGISYEQYF.

This rearrangement joins TRBV20-1 to TRBJ2-5; 12 bases align to TRBD2. The ends lost 0 bases at V and 4 bases at J; junction bases unmatched: 12. The germline V gene encodes CDR1 DFQATT and CDR2 SNEGSKA (reference sequence). The CDR3 is made up of 18 amino acids. Here the CDR3 DNA reads TGCAGTGCTAGAGATCCGGGGCCTAGCGGGAGGGCCGGAGAGACCCAGTACTTC. Translating it yields CSARDPGPSGRAGETQYF.

This clonotype was observed a handful of times. The chain is built from TRBV27 and TRBJ2-3; no clear D. Trimming took off 0 bases at V and 2 bases at J, with 12 bases between the two ends. The CDR3 contains 16 residues. Germline loops: CDR1 MNHEY, CDR2 SMNVEV (reference sequence). The CDR3 sequence: CASSLSNLAHTDTQYF. The CDR3 region has the DNA TGTGCCAGCAGTTTATCTAACCTCGCCCACACAGATACGCAGTATTTT.

The table lists this clonotype with a few counts. The genes are TRBV4-1 and TRBJ2-3, with 9 nucleotides matching TRBD2. From germline, CDR1 is MGHRA and CDR2 YSYEKL. The trim removed 1 base at V and 4 bases at J, leaving 9 bases unmatched. This CDR3 has 17 amino acids. The CDR3 DNA is TGCGCCAGCAGCCAAGTCTCCTTAGCGGGGGAAGCAGATACGCAGTATTTT. This sequence encodes CASSQVSLAGEADTQYF.

The genes are TRBV13 and TRBJ2-7, with D possibly called TRBD1 or TRBD2 (5 bases each). In germline, CDR1 is PRHDT, CDR2 FYEKMQ (reference sequence). Between the trimmed V and J ends, which lost 5 bases and 3 bases, there was a span of 14 bases. The CDR3 covers 14 residues. CDR3 amino acids: CASSPRDRSYEQYF. The CDR3 DNA sequence: TGTGCCAGCAGCCCCAGGGACCGTAGCTACGAGCAGTACTTC. Full variable domain (remainder filled in from reference TRBV13 and TRBJ2-7): AAGVIQSPRHLIKEKRETATLKCYPIPRHDTVYWYQQGPGQDPQFLISFYEKMQSDKGSIPDRFSAQQFSDYHSELNMSSLELGDSALYFCASSPRDRSYEQYFGPGTRLTVT.

A few counts support this clonotype. The chain links TRBV4-1 to TRBJ2-3; possible D gene TRBD1, 6 bases. The CDR3 is made up of 14 amino acids. The germline gives CDR1 MGHRA, CDR2 YSYEKL. The V gene lost 4 bases and the J gene lost 1 base, with 9 bases spanning the gap. CDR3 nucleotide sequence: TGCGCCAGCAGCCCAGGGGACGGCACAGATACGCAGTATTTT. Encoded protein: CASSPGDGTDTQYF.

This clonotype appeared a few times. The chain combines TRBV11-2 with TRBJ2-4; possible D gene TRBD2, 6 bases. Germline V gives CDR1 SGHAT, CDR2 FQNNGV. The ends were cut back, 0 bases at V and 7 bases at J, with 13 bases in the middle. This CDR3 comprises 15 residues. In DNA form, the CDR3 reads TGTGCCAGCAGCTTAGAAGGTAGCGCGGGGAACATTCAGTACTTC. The encoded protein is CASSLEGSAGNIQYF.

The J gene is TRBJ2-3, the V gene TRBV20-1, with 7 bases aligning to TRBD1. V trimming: 4 bases; J trimming: 8 bases; junction bases outside the gene matches: 9. This CDR3 has 13 residues. Germline V gives CDR1 DFQATT, CDR2 SNEGSKA (reference sequence). The CDR3 spells CSAIPTGDVTQYF. CDR3 coding DNA: TGCAGTGCTATACCTACAGGGGACGTTACGCAGTATTTT.

The rearrangement uses TRBV7-8 and TRBJ2-6; a weak D match, TRBD2 (7 bases). V lost 6 bases and J lost 0, with 27 bases in between. This CDR3 is 21 amino acids long. Germline CDR1 and CDR2: SGHVS and FQNEAQ. CDR3 nucleotide sequence: TGTGCCAGCAGGTCCCGGGGGGCGGGGAACCAATCTTACTCTGGGGCCAACGTCCTGACTTTC. It yields the protein CASRSRGAGNQSYSGANVLTF.